This T cell receptor (beta chain) originates from a study of T cell changes during pregnancy in multiple sclerosis. TCRdb's table, derived via immunoSEQ multiplex PCR, lists solely in-frame clones and lacks some. The repertoire holds tens of thousands of clones, with approximately 92% as singletons. The CDR3 spans 16 residues. Germline V lookup: CDR1 LGHNA, CDR2 YSLEER. V was cut by 1 base and J by 5 bases, with 17 bases left in between. The TCR sequence derives from a female donor with multiple sclerosis, enrolled in a pregnancy study. The chain is built from TRBV4-3 and TRBJ2-5; TRBD2 is a possible D gene (5 bases). Sequences were derived from CD4+ T cells from peripheral blood mononuclear cells, sampled before pregnancy. DNA for the CDR3: TGCGCCAGCAGCCAAGCGGTCGTCCGGGGTCGGGAGACCCAGTACTTC. Its translation: CASSQAVVRGRETQYF.